This T cell receptor beta chain is from a study of cytomegalovirus exposure and HLA in healthy donors. Findings and caveats of the study: The study recorded 164 TCR beta chains that were cytomegalovirus-associated.

Trimming at V came to 1 base and at J to 5 bases, leaving 17 bases not matched to a gene. There are 20 residues in the CDR3. The germline gives CDR1 MGHRA, CDR2 YSYEKL. On this clone: The antigen remains undetermined.

Both 60 Vbeta primers and 13 Jbeta primers went into the PCR. In the study's own analysis: There were tens of millions of unique TCR beta chains by a later count, and approximately 10 million of them were shared. Clones were sequenced by immunoSEQ multiplex PCR, and TCRdb holds only the in-frame ones, with some missing. For V, J and clone size, that table is used; D and trimming come from the DNA. The top ten hold approximately 5.6% of the sample, which has 99,000 or so clones, 65% to 80% seen once. This chain joins TRBV4-1 and TRBJ2-1, with 10 nucleotides matching TRBD2. The sequencing sample was made of PBMCs. This TCR was sampled from a male donor in good health and CMV-seronegative. In nucleotides, the CDR3 is TGCGCCAGCAGCCAAGCCCCGGGACTAGCGCCAACTTCACTGGACAATGAGCAGTTCTTC. Amino acids: CASSQAPGLAPTSLDNEQFF.